The TCR beta chain under discussion was sequenced for a study of identical twins. MiXCR, run by TCRdb on the 5' RACE reads, gives a single entry per CDR3 protein. The sample records 200,000 to 250,000 distinct CDR3 sequences, around 6.8% being singletons. The CDR3 is 14 residues long. CDR1 is SGHRS, CDR2 YFSETQ, per germline. Trimming took 0 bases from V and 6 from J, leaving 11 bases between them. A remark on this clonotype: What it binds is unknown.

Study-wide findings and caveats: For out-of-frame beta sequences, excess twin sharing was weaker. Potential partial confounding of zero-insertion analyses by invariant MAIT and iNKT cells was noted.

This sample also appeared in a second study, on yellow fever vaccine responses in identical twins. That study reports: Twins reportedly showed a vaccine T cell response that seemed partly convergent and partly personalized.

This chain links TRBV5-1 with TRBJ2-3; possibly TRBD1 or TRBD2 for D (5 bases each). The sequencing sample was made of memory (CD45RO+) T cells sorted from blood. The sequence derives from a woman in her late teens or twenties in good health. This CDR3 reads CASSLGDLQDTQYF. DNA for the CDR3: TGCGCCAGCAGCTTGGGGGACCTCCAGGATACGCAGTATTTT. The full variable domain, in which reference TRBV5-1 and TRBJ2-3 provide the parts outside the CDR3, is KAGVTQTPRYLIKTRGQQVTLSCSPISGHRSVSWYQQTPGQGLQFLFEYFSETQRNKGNFPGRFSGRQFSNSRSEMNVSTLELGDSALYLCASSLGDLQDTQYFGPGTRLTVL.